Presented here are 11 T cell receptor beta chains from one specimen sequenced in a study of shared clonotypes between healthy human individuals. Naive CD8 isolation took CD45RO-negative cells positively selected for CCR7 and excluded terminally differentiated effector memory CD45RA+ cells. Measured with immunoSEQ multiplex PCR; TCRdb has only the in-frame clones, and not every one. The sample includes about 2.2 million clones, about 92% seen only once; the top ten take around 1.7%. The sample consisted of naive CD8+ T cells from PBMCs. All receptors come from a young man in good health. Some clones in this sample may be carry-over from other donors' samples.

The chain combines TRBV27 with TRBJ2-2; D call uncertain. V was clipped by 2 bases and J by 5 bases, with 12 bases between them. The germline gives CDR1 MNHEY, CDR2 SMNVEV (reference sequence). The CDR3 has 15 amino acids. The DNA of the CDR3 is TGTGCCAGCAGTTTAAACCTTTGGGCAACCGGGGAGCTGTTTTTT. Translating it yields CASSLNLWATGELFF.

The genes are TRBV4-1 and TRBJ1-1; no definite D call. The CDR3 runs to 16 residues. Trimming took off 0 bases at V and 4 bases at J, with 15 bases between the two ends. Germline loops: CDR1 MGHRA, CDR2 YSYEKL. As DNA, the CDR3 is TGCGCCAGCAGCCAAGATCGGACGCTTTCGGGCACTGAAGCTTTCTTT. Translating gives CASSQDRTLSGTEAFF.

The V call is TRBV9, the J call TRBJ2-7, with 9 bases fitting TRBD1. The junction had 6 bases not matched to a gene; V was cut back by 2 bases and J by 6 bases. The CDR3 totals 14 residues. CDR1 is SGDLS and CDR2 is YYNGEE in the germline V gene. The chain's CDR3 is CASSVTGGQGEQYF. In DNA, the CDR3 is TGTGCCAGCAGCGTTACAGGGGGCCAGGGCGAGCAGTACTTC.

The gene calls are TRBV9 and TRBJ2-2, with D possibly TRBD2 on 5 matching bases. V was pared by 5 bases and J by 6 bases, with 8 bases between. The CDR3 has 12 residues. The germline V gene encodes CDR1 SGDLS and CDR2 YYNGEE. CDR3 sequence (DNA): TGTGCCAGCAGTGGAGGATCCGGGGAGCTGTTTTTT. Translation gives CASSGGSGELFF.

The chain couples TRBV2 to TRBJ1-1, with 7 positions matching TRBD1. This CDR3 contains 16 residues. Unmatched junction bases numbered 8, after V lost 4 bases and J lost 0 bases. Germline V gives CDR1 SNHLY, CDR2 FYNNEI. In DNA form, the CDR3 reads TGTGCCAGCAGTGTTTCTGGCAGGGGGTTGAACACTGAAGCTTTCTTT. It is translated as CASSVSGRGLNTEAFF.

This chain uses TRBV5-8 with TRBJ2-7; 8 nucleotides line up with TRBD1. The germline gives CDR1 SGHTS, CDR2 YDEGEE. Trimming at V came to 2 bases and at J to 6 bases, leaving 7 bases not matched to a gene. The CDR3 runs 14 residues. The CDR3 here is CASSFGQGFPEQYF. The CDR3 bases are TGTGCCAGCAGCTTTGGACAGGGATTCCCCGAGCAGTACTTC.

This chain joins TRBV7-9 and TRBJ2-1; D perhaps matches TRBD2 (6 bases). Trimming removed 3 bases from V and 6 bases from J, with 21 bases in between. This CDR3 is 17 amino acids long. CDR1 is SEHNR and CDR2 is FQNEAQ in the germline V gene (reference sequence). CDR3 protein: CASSFLLRDFRGNEQFF. CDR3 nucleotide sequence: TGTGCCAGCAGCTTTCTCCTTAGGGACTTCCGCGGCAATGAGCAGTTCTTC.

This clone was seen a handful of times. The V call is TRBV29-1, the J call TRBJ1-1; D is unclear. The CDR3 covers 15 residues. The germline gives CDR1 SQVTM, CDR2 ANQGSEA. Trimming shortened V by 6 bases and J by 5 bases, and 22 bases separated the two germline ends. CDR3 amino acids: CSVPWEGELLTEAFF. CDR3 nucleotide sequence: TGCAGCGTCCCTTGGGAGGGCGAACTCTTAACTGAAGCTTTCTTT.

The genes are TRBV27 and TRBJ2-7; 9 positions agree with TRBD1. CDR1 and CDR2 (germline): MNHEY, SMNVEV (reference sequence). The CDR3 is 16 residues long. J was trimmed by 5 bases and V by 5 bases; bases with no gene match: 13. The CDR3 DNA sequence: TGTGCCAGCAGTCCCTACAAACAGGGGGCTCCTGACGAGCAGTACTTC. The encoded protein is CASSPYKQGAPDEQYF.

Details on this clone: This specimen includes other DNA sequences encoding the same CDR3. The chain couples TRBV7-9 to TRBJ2-4; TRBD1 matches at 8 bases. CDR1 and CDR2 (germline): SEHNR, FQNEAQ (reference sequence). The CDR3 is 15 amino acids. With 4 bases clipped from V and 0 bases from J, the junction kept 2 bases outside the gene matches. The CDR3 coding sequence is TGTGCCAGCAGCTCCGGACAGGGAGCCAAAAACATTCAGTACTTC. Its protein is CASSSGQGAKNIQYF.

The CDR3 reads CASSPWGGQETQYF. Written as DNA, the CDR3 is TGTGCCAGCTCACCATGGGGGGGACAAGAGACCCAGTACTTC. This chain joins TRBV18 and TRBJ2-5, with 7 bases identical to TRBD2. The CDR3 length is 14 residues. CDR1 is KGHSH, CDR2 LQKENI, per germline. The V segment lost 2 bases and the J segment 2 bases; nucleotides outside the gene matches: 2. Full variable domain (remainder filled in from reference TRBV18 and TRBJ2-5): NAGVMQNPRHLVRRRGQEARLRCSPMKGHSHVYWYRQLPEEGLKFMVYLQKENIIDESGMPKERFSAEFPKEGPSILRIQQVVRGDSAAYFCASSPWGGQETQYFGPGTRLLVL.